These 5 T cell receptor beta chains originate from one sample sequenced in a study of blood T cell repertoires in COVID-19. Assay: immunoSEQ multiplex PCR; the TCRdb copy retains only in-frame clones and omits some. The sample has about 340,000 clones, 88% seen once. Sequences were obtained from peripheral blood. The source is a woman aged 70-85 years with COVID-19, enrolled during active disease.

V is TRBV28 and J is TRBJ1-1; a weak D match, TRBD1 (5 bases). Germline loops: CDR1 MDHEN, CDR2 SYDVKM. Trimming stripped 7 bases from V and 3 bases from J, with 15 bases between. The CDR3 has 14 residues. The CDR3 bases are TGTGCCAGCACTACAGGTTTTTGGGACACTGAAGCTTTCTTT. Translation gives CASTTGFWDTEAFF.

This clone was seen a few times. This chain connects TRBV4-3 to TRBJ1-6; 9 nucleotides line up with TRBD1. V lost 4 bases to trimming and J lost 7 bases; unmatched junction nucleotides: 11. Germline V gene lookup returns CDR1 LGHNA and CDR2 YSLEER. This CDR3 is 17 amino acids long. The CDR3, as DNA: TGCGCCAGCAGCCTAGCCGGGACAGGGAGTTGGAATTCACCCCTCCACTTT. It yields the protein CASSLAGTGSWNSPLHF.

The chain is built from TRBV13 and TRBJ1-1; D uncertain. The germline CDR1 and CDR2 sequences are PRHDT and FYEKMQ (reference sequence). V lost 7 bases and J lost 2, with 14 bases in between. This CDR3 is built from 14 residues. Written as DNA, the CDR3 is TGTGCCAGCATGGGAGGCAGCCTAAACACTGAAGCTTTCTTT. This sequence encodes CASMGGSLNTEAFF.

A note on this clone: The same CDR3 can be traced to other DNA sequences in this sample. The chain joins TRBV6-5 to TRBJ2-7; 10 bases align to TRBD1. Trimming at V came to 4 bases and at J to 6 bases, leaving 6 bases not matched to a gene. Germline CDR1 MNHEY, CDR2 SVGAGI. The CDR3 consists of 14 residues. The CDR3 sequence: CASSLRQGAGEQYF. CDR3 bases: TGTGCCAGCAGTTTGCGACAGGGGGCTGGCGAGCAGTACTTC.

This clone has at least ten counts. This chain joins TRBV4-3 and TRBJ2-3; D gene uncertain. V lost 0 bases and J 0 bases, leaving 7 bases between the germline ends. From germline, CDR1 is LGHNA and CDR2 YSLEER. CDR3 length: 15 amino acids. The CDR3 region has the DNA TGCGCCAGCAGCCAAGATGGAGTCAGCACAGATACGCAGTATTTT. It translates to CASSQDGVSTDTQYF.